One T cell receptor (beta chain) is described in this entry. Its antigen is unidentified. This record comes from a study of monozygotic twins with inflammatory bowel disease. TCRdb reworked the 5' RACE reads into one entry per CDR3 protein, no DNA. The sample spans some 210,000 distinct CDR3 sequences; the ten largest clones claim roughly 1.5%. Study conclusions and caveats: A lone strong IBD-associated signal or clonotype found no support. Among IBD patients, TCRbeta diversity (inverse Simpson) was lower than in healthy co-twins.

The CDR3 extends over 14 amino acids. The V gene's germline CDR1 is SGHDN and CDR2 FVKESK. This chain links TRBV14 with TRBJ2-1. Sequences were obtained from blood. This TCR came from a human donor with ulcerative colitis or Crohn's disease, or a healthy co-twin of an affected twin (not recorded which). CDR3 region: CASSQDYWVNEQFF.